The clone carrying this T cell receptor beta chain was seen a handful of times. The record originates from a study of blood T cells in healthy people across ages. The CDR3 is made up of 14 amino acids. The germline V gene has CDR1 SNHLY and CDR2 FYNNEI. The V gene end was trimmed by 5 bases and the J gene end by 4 bases; junction bases not matched to a gene: 7. Through a sample-barcoded 5' primer and a J-beta primer mix, a second PCR was run for roughly 6 to 11 cycles. Each CDR3 protein gets one entry after TCRdb re-called the 5' RACE reads with MiXCR. The sample has 660,000 or so distinct CDR3 sequences, roughly 58% seen once.

The receptor comes from a man aged 60 to 69 in good health. The specimen was blood. The V gene is TRBV2, the J gene TRBJ2-7; 8 bases are a match to TRBD1. CDR3 in DNA: TGTGCCAGCAGTTCCCAGGGGGCCCTTTACGAGCAGTACTTC. Translated, it gives CASSSQGALYEQYF. Based on the CDR3 plus reference TRBV2 and TRBJ2-7, the full variable domain is EPEVTQTPSHQVTQMGQEVILRCVPISNHLYFYWYRQILGQKVEFLVSFYNNEISEKSEIFDDQFSVERPDGSNFTLKIRSTKLEDSAMYFCASSSQGALYEQYFGPGTRLTVT.